This entry describes one T cell receptor beta chain. This sample was included in a study of T cell clones after liver transplantation. As for the study in general: In this trial, immunosuppression withdrawal was attempted within 2 years of liver transplant.

CDR1 is SGHAT, CDR2 FQNNGV, per germline. The V gene lost 0 bases and the J gene lost 4 bases, with 11 bases spanning the gap. The CDR3 contains 15 residues. This table comes from immunoSEQ multiplex PCR, and its TCRdb copy is limited to in-frame clones, with some not included. The table lists tens of thousands of clones, about 70% of them singletons. Sequenced here: CD4+ T cells from blood, sampled at the 22-month timepoint. The chain links TRBV11-2 to TRBJ2-3, with D maybe TRBD1 (5 bases). The source is a human patient who received a liver transplant. Some T cells may be supplied by the graft donor. As DNA, the CDR3 is TGTGCCAGCAGCTTAGAAAGGGGCCGGGCAGATACGCAGTATTTT. The encoded protein is CASSLERGRADTQYF. Complete variable domain (other parts from reference TRBV11-2 and TRBJ2-3): EAGVAQSPRYKIIEKRQSVAFWCNPISGHATLYWYQQILGQGPKLLIQFQNNGVVDDSQLPKDRFSAERLKGVDSTLKIQPAKLEDSAVYLCASSLERGRADTQYFGPGTRLTVL.